This T cell receptor beta chain was observed in a study of CD8 T cells in ankylosing spondylitis. Overall study results and limits: Ankylosing spondylitis blood seemed to carry a telltale TCR beta motif made of several highly homologous variants. Reportedly, disease-linked clones are significantly enriched in ankylosing spondylitis patients' matched synovial fluid. Clones linked to the disease showed a CD8+ phenotype. They occurred at relatively low frequencies in peripheral blood.

Trimming shortened V by 1 base and J by 3 bases, and 15 bases separated the two germline ends. Germline CDR1 and CDR2: MNHEY and SMNVEV (reference sequence). CDR3 length: 17 residues. This clonotype appeared a few times. The target antigen is unknown. TCR beta libraries were made by quantitative 5'-RACE with molecular barcodes. A single record per CDR3 protein comes from TCRdb applying MiXCR to the 5' RACE reads. Of about 840,000 distinct CDR3 sequences in the sample, around 11% were seen once. Sequencing was performed on blood, either unsorted or a sorted T cell fraction (not recorded which). The J gene is TRBJ2-2, the V gene TRBV27; D call uncertain. This clonotype was sampled from a male donor with ankylosing spondylitis. CDR3 sequence reads: CASSLYLRPSDTGELFF. As DNA, the CDR3 is TGTGCCAGCAGTTTATACCTGAGGCCGAGCGACACCGGGGAGCTGTTTTTT.